The 18 T cell receptor beta chains presented below share a single source sample, sequenced in a study of blood T cell repertoires in COVID-19. Assay: immunoSEQ multiplex PCR; the TCRdb copy retains only in-frame clones and omits some. The sample consists of 180,000 or so clones, more than 80% of them appearing once. The sample was peripheral blood. Every receptor here comes from a woman between 40 and 50 years old with COVID-19, enrolled during active disease.

This clone showed up just once. This rearrangement joins TRBV7-9 to TRBJ2-4, with 7 bases aligning to TRBD2. Trimming took 5 bases from V and 1 from J; bases not matched to a gene: 11. This CDR3 has 17 residues. Germline lookup yields CDR1 SEHNR and CDR2 FQNEAQ (reference sequence). CDR3 sequence reads: CASSPWGGSSAKNIQYF. CDR3 nucleotides: TGTGCCAGCAGCCCTTGGGGAGGGTCATCGGCCAAAAACATTCAGTACTTC.

The genes are TRBV5-8 and TRBJ1-6; D is unclear. Looked up from germline, CDR1 is SGHTS and CDR2 is YDEGEE. Deletions cut 4 bases from V and 9 bases from J, with 11 bases between. CDR3 length equals 13 residues. The CDR3 protein is CASSPSTGSPLHF. The CDR3 bases are TGTGCCAGCAGCCCGTCAACGGGTTCACCCCTCCACTTT.

The gene calls are TRBV2 and TRBJ2-3; D possibly corresponds to TRBD2 (6 bases). CDR3 length: 15 amino acids. Trimming stripped 7 bases from V and 0 bases from J, with 14 bases between. Germline lookup yields CDR1 SNHLY and CDR2 FYNNEI. CDR3 nucleotides: TGTGCCAGCACAACTAGCCGCGCTAGCACAGATACGCAGTATTTT. This codes for CASTTSRASTDTQYF.

The J gene is TRBJ2-5, the V gene TRBV6-5; 7 bases match TRBD1. Germline CDR1 MNHEY, CDR2 SVGAGI. Unmatched junction bases numbered 3, after V lost 2 bases and J lost 3 bases. CDR3 size: 14 residues. CDR3 in amino acids: CASSYHGQEETQYF. The CDR3 nucleotides are TGTGCCAGCAGTTACCACGGACAGGAAGAGACCCAGTACTTC.

The chain links TRBV7-8 to TRBJ2-1; 10 bases are shared with TRBD2. This CDR3 region has 17 residues. J lost 6 bases, V lost 4 bases, and 12 bases had no gene match. Germline CDR1 and CDR2: SGHVS and FQNEAQ. CDR3 loop: CASSSLQFSGRSNEQFF. CDR3 in DNA: TGTGCCAGCAGCTCCCTTCAGTTTAGCGGGAGGTCCAATGAGCAGTTCTTC.

This clone was counted a single time. The chain joins TRBV9 to TRBJ2-3; D possibly corresponds to TRBD1 (6 bases). Germline CDR1 and CDR2: SGDLS and YYNGEE. Trimming removed 0 bases at V and 0 bases at J, with 11 bases between. The CDR3 contains 16 residues. This CDR3 is CASSVDLGASTDTQYF. Written as DNA, the CDR3 is TGTGCCAGCAGCGTAGACTTGGGGGCTAGCACAGATACGCAGTATTTT. Full variable domain (outside the CDR3, taken from reference TRBV9 and TRBJ2-3): DSGVTQTPKHLITATGQRVTLRCSPRSGDLSVYWYQQSLDQGLQFLIQYYNGEERAKGNILERFSAQQFPDLHSELNLSSLELGDSALYFCASSVDLGASTDTQYFGPGTRLTVL.

The J gene is TRBJ2-5, the V gene TRBV7-9; D ambiguous. CDR3 length equals 14 residues. V was cut by 3 bases and J by 1 base, with 9 bases left in between. Germline V gives CDR1 SEHNR, CDR2 FQNEAQ (reference sequence). The CDR3 here is CASSLLSLQETQYF. Written as DNA, the CDR3 is TGTGCCAGCAGCTTGTTGAGCCTCCAAGAGACCCAGTACTTC.

The chain combines TRBV19 with TRBJ2-7; D perhaps matches TRBD1 (5 bases). Germline V gene lookup returns CDR1 LNHDA and CDR2 SQIVND (reference sequence). V dropped 8 bases and J dropped 4 bases, with 18 bases sitting between them. The CDR3 totals 14 residues. The CDR3 here is CASCLRQFRYEQYF. The CDR3, as DNA: TGTGCCAGTTGCCTGCGACAGTTCAGATACGAGCAGTACTTC. The variable domain in full, completed from reference TRBV19 and TRBJ2-7, reads DGGITQSPKYLFRKEGQNVTLSCEQNLNHDAMYWYRQDPGQGLRLIYYSQIVNDFQKGDIAEGYSVSREKKESFPLTVTSAQKNPTAFYLCASCLRQFRYEQYFGPGTRLTVT.

This chain uses TRBV28 with TRBJ1-5; perhaps TRBD1 as D (5 bases). The CDR3 has 14 residues. The V and J ends lost 3 bases and 1 base respectively, with 7 bases between them. Per germline, CDR1 MDHEN and CDR2 SYDVKM. The DNA for the CDR3 is TGTGCCAGCAGTTTTTCAGGGAGCAATCAGCCCCAGCATTTT. This encodes CASSFSGSNQPQHF.

The table lists this clone with a count of one. The chain uses TRBV18 and TRBJ1-2, with 8 nucleotides matching TRBD1. V was clipped by 4 bases and J by 2 bases; unmatched bases: 9. The CDR3 runs to 16 residues. From germline, CDR1 is KGHSH and CDR2 LQKENI. Here the CDR3 reads CASSQMDRVLNYGYTF. In DNA, the CDR3 is TGTGCCAGCTCACAAATGGACAGGGTACTAAACTATGGCTACACCTTC.

CDR3 bases: TGCGCCAGCAGTAGGGCCGTGGCAGGGTTTCCCTACGAGCAGTACTTC. As protein: CASSRAVAGFPYEQYF. The chain is built from TRBV5-1 and TRBJ2-7, with D tentatively TRBD1 (5 bases). In germline, CDR1 is SGHRS, CDR2 YFSETQ. V lost 5 bases and J 2 bases, leaving 20 bases between the germline ends. The CDR3 totals 16 residues.

The V call is TRBV3-1 (or the pseudogene TRBV3-2), the J call TRBJ2-5; 9 bases map to TRBD2. Germline CDR1 is LGHDT and CDR2 is YNNKEL (reference sequence). The CDR3 sequence is 15 residues long. V lost 4 bases, J lost 5 bases, and 8 bases stayed unmatched. The CDR3 sequence is CASSPRPLAGETQYF. In DNA, the CDR3 is TGTGCCAGCAGCCCCCGCCCGCTAGCGGGGGAGACCCAGTACTTC.

The rearrangement uses TRBV6-5 and TRBJ1-2; TRBD1 might be the D (6 bases). Germline values: CDR1 MNHEY, CDR2 SVGAGI. This CDR3 is 14 amino acids long. Trimming pared 4 bases from V and 8 bases from J, leaving 17 bases between. CDR3 DNA: TGTGCCAGCAGTTCCACACGCACAGGGTTAGGCTACACCTTC. Encoded protein: CASSSTRTGLGYTF.

The genes are TRBV15 and TRBJ2-7, with a weak D call TRBD1 (6 bases). Trimming removed 0 bases at V and 2 bases at J, with 14 bases between. This CDR3 is built from 16 residues. Germline V gives CDR1 LNHNV, CDR2 YYDKDF (reference sequence). Here the CDR3 DNA reads TGTGCCACCAGCAGAGATCCAGGCAGGGGCGCCTACGAGCAGTACTTC. It specifies CATSRDPGRGAYEQYF.

The gene calls are TRBV6-5 and TRBJ1-1, with 7 bases identical to TRBD1. In germline, CDR1 is MNHEY, CDR2 SVGAGI. V dropped 5 bases and J dropped 5; count of bases not matched to a gene: 8. The CDR3 totals 14 residues. CDR3 in DNA: TGTGCCAGCAGTCGGGACAGTCACCGGACTGAAGCTTTCTTT. This gives the protein CASSRDSHRTEAFF.

This chain joins TRBV6-2 or TRBV6-3 and TRBJ1-3; D is possibly TRBD1 (6 bases). The ends were cut back, 2 bases at V and 6 bases at J, with 17 bases in the middle. Germline lookup yields CDR1 MNHEY and CDR2 SVGEGT. CDR3 length: 16 residues. This CDR3 reads CASSYPRRTDLNTIYF. The DNA of the CDR3 is TGTGCCAGCAGTTACCCGAGACGGACAGACTTAAACACCATATATTTT.

The chain recombines TRBV29-1 with TRBJ1-1, with D unclear. The germline V gene encodes CDR1 SQVTM and CDR2 ANQGSEA. The CDR3 covers 11 residues. Trimming removed 3 bases at V and 4 bases at J, with 6 bases between. CDR3 coding DNA: TGCAGCGTTGAGAGGGTCACTGAAGCTTTCTTT. This codes for CSVERVTEAFF.

This chain connects TRBV15 to TRBJ2-3; the match to TRBD1 covers 9 bases. Per germline, CDR1 LNHNV and CDR2 YYDKDF (reference sequence). V was clipped by 5 bases and J by 6 bases; unmatched bases: 6. The CDR3 length is 14 residues. The CDR3 sequence is CATSLGDRADTQYF. The CDR3 bases are TGTGCCACCAGCCTTGGGGACAGGGCTGATACGCAGTATTTT.